The 8 T cell receptor beta chains given below trace back to one sample, sequenced in a study of blood T cell repertoires in COVID-19. Profiling relied on immunoSEQ multiplex PCR, and the TCRdb table lists in-frame clones only, not all of them. The table shows 300,000 to 350,000 clones, with 88% occurring only once. The specimen sequenced was PBMCs or T cells enriched from blood (not recorded which). These receptors were taken from a man younger than 45 who had recovered from COVID-19.

The chain couples TRBV3-1 (or the pseudogene TRBV3-2) to TRBJ2-1, with 7 bases lining up with TRBD1. The CDR3 has 14 residues. CDR1 is LGHDT, CDR2 YNNKEL, per germline (reference sequence). With V trimmed by 1 base and J by 9 bases, 6 bases remained unmatched. CDR3 in amino acids: CASSQGRQGSEQFF. The CDR3 nucleotides are TGTGCCAGCAGCCAAGGGAGACAGGGAAGTGAGCAGTTCTTC.

The chain recombines TRBV11-3 with TRBJ2-3; D might be TRBD2 (6 bases). The V and J ends lost 1 base and 5 bases respectively, with 13 bases between them. Per germline, CDR1 SGHNT and CDR2 YENEEA. The CDR3 extends over 15 amino acids. The CDR3 loop is CASSLATGVQDTQYF. CDR3 coding DNA: TGTGCCAGCAGCTTAGCTACGGGGGTGCAAGATACGCAGTATTTT.

The chain links TRBV7-8 to TRBJ1-5; 10 bases line up with TRBD1. This CDR3 contains 15 residues. V shed 6 bases and J 7 bases; nucleotides not matched to a gene: 9. Germline CDR1 and CDR2: SGHVS and FQNEAQ. Here the CDR3 reads CASSPRRDRGQPQHF. The CDR3 DNA reads as TGTGCCAGCAGTCCCCGCCGGGACAGGGGACAGCCCCAGCATTTT.

V usage is TRBV5-6 and J usage is TRBJ2-1; 10 bases fit TRBD1. The germline V gene encodes CDR1 SGHDT and CDR2 YYEEEE. V shed 0 bases and J 4 bases; nucleotides not matched to a gene: 7. CDR3 length equals 17 residues. CDR3 protein: CASSLAAGQGRYNEQFF. The CDR3 DNA reads as TGTGCCAGCAGCTTGGCTGCGGGACAGGGGCGATACAATGAGCAGTTCTTC.

A word on this clone: One end of the junction varies from germline; a read error may be responsible. V is TRBV18 and J is TRBJ1-1; 9 bases map to TRBD1. CDR3 size: 15 residues. CDR1 is KGHSH, CDR2 LQKENI, per germline. In nucleotides, the CDR3 is TGTGCCAGCTCACCACAGGGACAGGGCAACAGTGAAGCTTTCTTT. Protein product: CASSPQGQGNSEAFF.

The V and J genes are TRBV5-4 and TRBJ2-1; 8 bases are a match to TRBD2. CDR1 and CDR2 from the germline V gene are SGHNT and YYREEE (reference sequence). Losses at the gene ends were 0 bases for V and 0 bases for J; bases not matched to a gene: 2. The CDR3 contains 16 residues. CDR3 sequence (DNA): TGTGCCAGCAGCTTGGCCGGGGGGGCCTCCTACAATGAGCAGTTCTTC. This gives the protein CASSLAGGASYNEQFF. Combining the CDR3 with reference TRBV5-4 and TRBJ2-1 gives the whole variable domain ETGVTQSPTHLIKTRGQQVTLRCSSQSGHNTVSWYQQALGQGPQFIFQYYREEENGRGNFPPRFSGLQFPNYSSELNVNALELDDSALYLCASSLAGGASYNEQFFGPGTRLTVL.

The chain carries TRBV7-9 and TRBJ2-3, with D uncertain. Trimming cost V 1 base and J 10 bases, with 21 bases left between them. CDR3 length: 16 residues. Germline V gene data show CDR1 as SEHNR and CDR2 as FQNEAQ (reference sequence). For the CDR3, the DNA is TGTGCCAGCAGCTTAGGGTTTTCGGTCACTACCTCGGCGCAGTATTTT. It encodes CASSLGFSVTTSAQYF.

V gene TRBV2 combines with J gene TRBJ1-3; the D gene is possibly TRBD1 (5 bases). This CDR3 is 13 amino acids long. The germline V gene has CDR1 SNHLY and CDR2 FYNNEI. V was shortened by 10 bases and J by 1 base, with 11 bases between the two germline ends. CDR3 DNA sequence: TGTGCCAAGAGACAGTCTTCTGGAAACACCATATATTTT. This encodes CAKRQSSGNTIYF.